This T cell receptor beta chain appears in the sequencing data of a study of early T cells in non-severe SARS-CoV-2 infection. The CDR3 runs 16 residues. Germline V lookup: CDR1 SGHVS, CDR2 FQNEAQ. With V trimmed by 5 bases and J by 0 bases, 8 bases remained unmatched. TCRdb re-analysed the 5' RACE reads in MiXCR, keeping a single row per CDR3 protein. The sample carries 120,000 or so distinct CDR3 sequences, over 10% recorded once. The specimen was whole blood, collected at baseline. The source of this sequence is an adult who was a healthcare worker with PCR-confirmed SARS-CoV-2 infection or an uninfected control (not recorded which). The rearrangement links TRBV7-8 to TRBJ2-3; 7 positions agree with TRBD2. CDR3 loop: CASSQFWGGSTDTQYF. The CDR3 nucleotides read TGTGCCAGCAGCCAGTTTTGGGGGGGTAGCACAGATACGCAGTATTTT.